This T cell receptor beta chain stems from a study of blood T cell repertoires in COVID-19. Study details: PBMCs, B-cell-depleted T cells, or T cells were the source of the cDNA or gDNA that made up the material.

As processed by the authors: Researchers report that nucleated cell counts were estimated from reference gene primer amplification. The assay was immunoSEQ multiplex PCR, and TCRdb's table has in-frame clones only and misses some. V and J calls and clone size are copied from that table; D and trimming were computed from the DNA. The sample contains about 210,000 clones, over 75% of which appear only once. V was trimmed by 2 bases and J by 10 bases, leaving 15 bases between them. The length of the CDR3 is 14 residues. Germline CDR1 LNHDA, CDR2 SQIVND (reference sequence). The sequence was collected from a human donor in a cohort sampled during active COVID-19. The sequencing sample was made of peripheral blood. This chain links TRBV19 with TRBJ1-5; the D is unclear. The CDR3 spells CASSIILGPSPQHF. The CDR3 DNA reads TGTGCCAGTAGTATAATTCTTGGGCCCAGCCCCCAGCATTTT.